The 14 T cell receptor beta chains reported below all come from one sample, sequenced in a study of cytomegalovirus exposure and HLA in healthy donors. The primer mix had 60 Vbeta and 13 Jbeta primers. The assay was immunoSEQ multiplex PCR, and TCRdb's table has in-frame clones only and misses some. Of more than 90,000 clones listed, more than 65% were seen once; the top ten hold roughly 8%. Sequencing was performed on PBMCs. These TCRs come from a human donor in good health.

This chain uses TRBV5-1 with TRBJ1-3, with a possible D match to TRBD1 (5 bases). In germline, CDR1 is SGHRS, CDR2 YFSETQ. The CDR3 totals 15 residues. Trimming cost V 2 bases and J 2 bases, with 11 bases left between them. In nucleotides, the CDR3 is TGCGCCAGCAGCTTAACGGGGGTTCCTGGAAACACCATATATTTT. Amino acids: CASSLTGVPGNTIYF.

A few counts support this clone. CDR3 loop: CASSPGTGSPYEQYF. The CDR3 DNA follows: TGCGCCAGCAGCCCAGGGACAGGATCTCCCTACGAGCAGTACTTC. This chain connects TRBV4-3 to TRBJ2-7; the match to TRBD1 covers 8 bases. The CDR3 has 15 amino acids. The V segment lost 4 bases and the J segment 2 bases; nucleotides outside the gene matches: 7. Germline V gene lookup returns CDR1 LGHNA and CDR2 YSLEER.

J is TRBJ1-5 and V is TRBV2; TRBD1 might be the D (5 bases). Trimming took off 7 bases at V and 6 bases at J, with 19 bases between the two ends. The CDR3 runs 15 residues. The V gene's germline CDR1 is SNHLY and CDR2 FYNNEI. The CDR3 DNA reads as TGTGCCAGCAAGGCCCCCGGGGGAATGAGTCAGCCCCAGCATTTT. Residues: CASKAPGGMSQPQHF.

The rearrangement joins TRBV6-1 to TRBJ2-3, with 8 bases matching TRBD1. Germline-derived CDR1 and CDR2 are MNHNS and SASEGT. The V and J ends lost 1 base and 2 bases, in that order; junction bases with no gene match: 2. The CDR3 spans 15 residues. The CDR3 spells CASSEGTGHTDTQYF. The CDR3 bases are TGTGCCAGCAGTGAAGGGACAGGGCACACAGATACGCAGTATTTT.

The chain links TRBV19 to TRBJ1-2; no definite D call. The CDR3 totals 14 residues. Trimming removed 3 bases from V and 0 bases from J, with 8 bases in between. The germline CDR1 and CDR2 sequences are LNHDA and SQIVND (reference sequence). CDR3 sequence: CASSISSANYGYTF. The CDR3 DNA follows: TGTGCCAGTAGTATCTCTTCGGCTAACTATGGCTACACCTTC.

The chain recombines TRBV4-3 with TRBJ2-3, with 8 bases identical to TRBD2. V lost 0 bases and J lost 6; bases outside the gene matches: 5. The CDR3 has 15 residues. Germline CDR1 is LGHNA and CDR2 is YSLEER. Here the CDR3 reads CASSQDGAGGDTQYF. The DNA of the CDR3 is TGCGCCAGCAGCCAAGATGGGGCGGGAGGTGATACGCAGTATTTT.

This clone was found once. This chain joins TRBV4-1 and TRBJ1-6; the match to TRBD1 covers 7 bases. The CDR3 is made up of 15 amino acids. V shed 5 bases, J shed 8 bases, and the junction held 9 bases outside the gene matches. Germline CDR1 MGHRA, CDR2 YSYEKL. The CDR3 region has the DNA TGCGCCAGCAGCGGGCTGGGACAGTACTATTCACCCCTCCACTTT. It specifies CASSGLGQYYSPLHF.

The chain combines TRBV9 with TRBJ2-2; D unresolved. CDR3 size: 15 residues. V lost 0 bases, J lost 0 bases, and 6 bases lay in between. Per the germline V gene, CDR1 is SGDLS and CDR2 is YYNGEE. CDR3 DNA: TGTGCCAGCAGCGTAGGACAAGCGAACACCGGGGAGCTGTTTTTT. Its protein product is CASSVGQANTGELFF.

The table lists this clone with a few counts. The CDR3 sequence: CASSRGTGRWTDEKLFF. The DNA of the CDR3 is TGTGCCAGCAGCCGTGGGACAGGGAGGTGGACCGATGAAAAACTGTTTTTT. The chain is built from TRBV5-4 and TRBJ1-4; TRBD1 matches 9 bases. V lost 4 bases to trimming and J lost 6 bases; unmatched junction nucleotides: 13. Germline CDR1 and CDR2: SGHNT and YYREEE (reference sequence). CDR3 length: 17 amino acids.

This clone counts as medium-sized (0.01 to 0.1%). The same CDR3 is also encoded by other DNA sequences in this sample. The gene calls are TRBV15 and TRBJ1-2; TRBD1 is a possible D gene (5 bases). V was pared by 0 bases and J by 4 bases, with 12 bases between. The CDR3 has 15 amino acids. Germline CDR1 is LNHNV and CDR2 is YYDKDF (reference sequence). CDR3 protein: CATSRDPGVSYGYTF. The CDR3 coding sequence is TGTGCCACCAGCAGAGATCCGGGGGTTTCCTATGGCTACACCTTC.

The chain has TRBV6-1 and TRBJ1-4; 7 bases are a match to TRBD1. Looked up from germline, CDR1 is MNHNS and CDR2 is SASEGT. V lost 5 bases to trimming and J lost 7 bases; unmatched junction nucleotides: 10. This CDR3 region has 15 residues. Written as DNA, the CDR3 is TGTGCCAGCAGTACCGAGACAGGGTTTGCTGAAAAACTGTTTTTT. Amino acids: CASSTETGFAEKLFF.

This chain links TRBV10-1 with TRBJ2-7; D not resolved. V was pared by 2 bases and J by 0 bases, with 8 bases between. CDR1 and CDR2 (germline): WNHNN, SYGVQD (reference sequence). This CDR3 is built from 14 residues. Here the CDR3 reads CASSEGPISYEQYF. Here the CDR3 DNA reads TGCGCCAGCAGTGAGGGTCCTATCTCCTACGAGCAGTACTTC.

The genes are TRBV25-1 and TRBJ1-2; D is unresolved. Trimming shortened V by 3 bases and J by 4 bases, and 6 bases separated the two germline ends. Looked up from germline, CDR1 is MGHDK and CDR2 is SYGVNS. The CDR3 is made up of 12 amino acids. The CDR3: CASSDRGYGYTF. DNA for the CDR3: TGTGCCAGCAGTGACAGAGGCTATGGCTACACCTTC.

This chain uses TRBV15 with TRBJ1-4, with D possibly being TRBD1 (6 bases). V gave up 3 bases and J gave up 10 bases, with 18 bases separating them. Looked up from germline, CDR1 is LNHNV and CDR2 is YYDKDF (reference sequence). The CDR3 sequence is 15 residues long. CDR3 sequence (DNA): TGTGCCACCAGCAGGGGAAGGAGGGGAGGGGGAAAACTGTTTTTT. It translates to CATSRGRRGGGKLFF.